This T cell receptor (beta chain) emerged from a study of metastatic and nonmetastatic thyroid tumors. Trimming shortened V by 3 bases and J by 0 bases, and 6 bases separated the two germline ends. The CDR3 consists of 13 residues. Germline assignment: CDR1 DFQATT and CDR2 SNEGSKA (reference sequence). TCRdb re-called clones from the PCR reads using MiXCR. In the table there are around 15,000 clones, 22% of which are singletons. Until they underwent thyroid surgery, no patient had received any treatment. This receptor was identified in a female donor with papillary thyroid cancer or a benign thyroid nodule (not recorded which). Some clones in this sample may be carry-over from other donors' samples. The chain recombines TRBV20-1 with TRBJ1-5, with unresolved D. The sample was adjacent normal tissue. CDR3 in amino acids: CSARRDSNQPQHF. CDR3 DNA sequence: TGCAGTGCTAGGAGGGATAGCAATCAGCCCCAGCATTTT.